Below, one TCR beta chain is given with its context. The antigen remains undetermined. The germline CDR1 and CDR2 sequences are SGHDT and YYEEEE. The V and J ends lost 4 bases and 6 bases, in that order; junction bases with no gene match: 8. The CDR3 sequence is 15 residues long. Sequencing relied on a cDNA template that was reverse transcribed from extracted RNA. Sequencing was performed with immunoSEQ multiplex PCR; in TCRdb, only in-frame clones are kept and a portion is missing. The data contain about 100,000 clones, approximately 63% of them seen just once; the ten biggest clones take up approximately 16%. Treatment defined: oral pan-JAK inhibitor, 5-10 mg twice daily. Collection of lesional scalp punch biopsies and peripheral blood was performed in alopecia areata patients. This sample was taken from a study of CD8+ T cells in alopecia areata. For the study at large: A 6-month period off drug followed tofacitinib, which lasted 6 to 18 months.

Study findings and constraints: Normal scalp had lower clonality than lesional scalp, with alopecia totalis/universalis lesions showing this most strongly.

The sample in question was CD8+ T cells sorted from blood, obtained at approximately week 61, from a patient treated with tofacitinib. The receptor's source is a human donor with alopecia areata. This chain connects TRBV5-6 to TRBJ2-2; 8 bases fit TRBD1. This CDR3 reads CASSHPTGAAGELFF. The CDR3 bases are TGTGCCAGCAGCCATCCGACAGGGGCGGCCGGGGAGCTGTTTTTT.